These 5 T cell receptor beta chains were sequenced from one sample in a study of siplizumab effects on memory and regulatory T cells. Measured with immunoSEQ multiplex PCR; TCRdb has only the in-frame clones, and not every one. The data hold about 85,000 clones, with about 95% observed a single time. The sequenced material came from CD8+ T cells sorted from blood. The origin of the receptors is a human donor in good health.

The genes are TRBV7-3 and TRBJ2-1, with D possibly being TRBD1 (6 bases). The CDR3 totals 14 residues. Germline V CDR1 and CDR2: SGHTA, FQGTGA. V dropped 2 bases and J dropped 7 bases, with 12 bases sitting between them. CDR3 loop: CASSLRPGENEQFF. For the CDR3, the DNA is TGTGCCAGCAGCTTACGGCCAGGGGAAAATGAGCAGTTCTTC.

This clone was seen once. The genes are TRBV7-6 and TRBJ2-3; D unresolved. The V end lost 3 bases, the J end lost 0 bases, and 7 bases lay between the germline ends. This CDR3 has 14 amino acids. CDR1 and CDR2 from the germline V gene are SGHVS and FNYEAQ. The CDR3 DNA reads TGTGCCAGCAGCTTGGCTCCTAGCACAGATACGCAGTATTTT. It is translated as CASSLAPSTDTQYF.

The chain employs TRBV14 and TRBJ2-4; D uncertain. Looked up from germline, CDR1 is SGHDN and CDR2 is FVKESK. This CDR3 region has 13 residues. V lost 1 base and J lost 8, with 9 bases in between. DNA for the CDR3: TGTGCCAGCAGCCAAGTTAATCGGGACATTCAGTACTTC. Protein: CASSQVNRDIQYF.

J is TRBJ2-5 and V is TRBV7-9; D possibly corresponds to TRBD1 (6 bases). Germline values: CDR1 SEHNR, CDR2 FQNEAQ (reference sequence). CDR3 length: 15 residues. The germline V and J ends were trimmed by 1 base and 2 bases, with 11 bases remaining between them. The CDR3 spells CASSLGSTGQETQYF. CDR3 sequence (DNA): TGTGCCAGCAGCTTAGGGTCTACAGGGCAAGAGACCCAGTACTTC.

J is TRBJ2-5 and V is TRBV21-1; the D call of TRBD2 is as the table states it, not checked on the DNA. TRBV21-1 corresponds to a pseudogene. The CDR3 length is 19 residues. CDR3: CASSKESHSPTGGEEGQYF. Written as DNA, the CDR3 is TGTGCCAGCAGCAAAGAATCGCACAGTCCGACGGGGGGAGAAGAAGGCCAGTACTTC.